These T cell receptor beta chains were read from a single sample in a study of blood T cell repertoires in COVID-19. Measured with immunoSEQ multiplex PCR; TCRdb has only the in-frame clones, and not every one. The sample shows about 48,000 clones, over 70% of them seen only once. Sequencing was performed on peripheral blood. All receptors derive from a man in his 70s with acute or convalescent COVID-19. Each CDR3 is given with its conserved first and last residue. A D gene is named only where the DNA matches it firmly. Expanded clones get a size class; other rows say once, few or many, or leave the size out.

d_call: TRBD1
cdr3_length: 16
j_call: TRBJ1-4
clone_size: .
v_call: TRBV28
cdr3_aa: CATSQVLQGAGEKLFF
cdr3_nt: TGTGCCACCTCACAAGTACTTCAGGGGGCGGGTGAAAAACTGTTTTTT

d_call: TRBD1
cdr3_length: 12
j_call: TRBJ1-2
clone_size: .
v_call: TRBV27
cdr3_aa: CASSNQGGSYTF
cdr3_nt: TGTGCCAGCAGCAATCAGGGGGGAAGCTACACCTTC

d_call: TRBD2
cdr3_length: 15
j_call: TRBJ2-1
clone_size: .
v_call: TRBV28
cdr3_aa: CASSPGTSGREGQFF
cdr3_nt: TGTGCCAGCAGCCCCGGGACTAGCGGGAGGGAGGGGCAGTTCTTC

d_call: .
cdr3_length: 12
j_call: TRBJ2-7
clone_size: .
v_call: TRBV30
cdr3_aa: CAWGDTPYEQYF
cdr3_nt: TGTGCCTGGGGGGACACCCCCTACGAGCAGTACTTC

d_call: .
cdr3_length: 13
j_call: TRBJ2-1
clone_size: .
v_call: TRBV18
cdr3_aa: CASSRPDTNEQFF
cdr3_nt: TGTGCCAGCTCACGGCCGGACACCAATGAGCAGTTCTTC

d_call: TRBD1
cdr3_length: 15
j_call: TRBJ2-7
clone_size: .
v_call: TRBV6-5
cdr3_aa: CASSYSTDRSYEQYF
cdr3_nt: TGTGCCAGCAGTTACTCGACGGACAGGTCCTACGAGCAGTACTTC

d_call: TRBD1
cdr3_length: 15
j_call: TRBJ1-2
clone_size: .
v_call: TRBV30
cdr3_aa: CAWTLIRDRSYGYTF
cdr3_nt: TGTGCCTGGACCCTTATTAGGGACAGGAGCTATGGCTACACCTTC

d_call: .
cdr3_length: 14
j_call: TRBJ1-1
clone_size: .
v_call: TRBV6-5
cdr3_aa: CASSYRGAYTEAFF
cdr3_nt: TGTGCCAGCAGTTATCGGGGGGCCTACACTGAAGCTTTCTTT

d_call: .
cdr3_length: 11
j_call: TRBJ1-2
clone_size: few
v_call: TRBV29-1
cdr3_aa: CSVNGVNGYTF
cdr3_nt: TGCAGCGTTAACGGGGTTAATGGCTACACCTTC

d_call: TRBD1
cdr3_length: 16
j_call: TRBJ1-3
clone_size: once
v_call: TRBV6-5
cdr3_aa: CASSYSRGLGGNTIYF
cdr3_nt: TGTGCCAGCAGTTACTCTAGGGGGCTAGGGGGAAACACCATATATTTT

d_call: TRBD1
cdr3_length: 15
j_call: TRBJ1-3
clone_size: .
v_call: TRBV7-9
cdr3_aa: CASSSQGASGNTIYF
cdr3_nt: TGTGCCAGCAGCTCCCAGGGGGCTAGTGGAAACACCATATATTTT

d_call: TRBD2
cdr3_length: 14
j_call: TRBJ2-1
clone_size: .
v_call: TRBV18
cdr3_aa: CASSLRGVYNEQFF
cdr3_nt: TGTGCCAGCTCGTTGCGGGGGGTTTACAATGAGCAGTTCTTC

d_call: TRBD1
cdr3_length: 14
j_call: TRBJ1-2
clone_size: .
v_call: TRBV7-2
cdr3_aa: CASSPGSRGFGYTF
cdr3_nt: TGTGCCAGCAGCCCAGGCTCCAGGGGGTTTGGCTACACCTTC

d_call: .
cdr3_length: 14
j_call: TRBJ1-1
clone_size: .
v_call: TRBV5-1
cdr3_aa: CASSLGGGETEAFF
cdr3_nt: TGCGCCAGCAGCTTGGGGGGAGGGGAAACTGAAGCTTTCTTT

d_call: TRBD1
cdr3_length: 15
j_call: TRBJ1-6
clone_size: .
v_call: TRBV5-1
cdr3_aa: CASSFDRGEISPLHF
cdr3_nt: TGCGCCAGCAGCTTTGACAGGGGTGAGATTTCACCCCTCCACTTT

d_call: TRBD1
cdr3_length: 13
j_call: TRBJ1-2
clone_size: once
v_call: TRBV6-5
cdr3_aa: CASTGTDFYGYTF
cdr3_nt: TGTGCCAGCACCGGGACAGACTTTTATGGCTACACCTTC

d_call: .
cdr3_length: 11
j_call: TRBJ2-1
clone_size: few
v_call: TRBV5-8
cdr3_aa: CASSNSNEQFF
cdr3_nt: TGTGCCAGCAGCAACAGTAATGAGCAGTTCTTC

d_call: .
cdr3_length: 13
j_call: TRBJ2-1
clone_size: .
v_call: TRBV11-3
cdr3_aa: CASSLHRDNEQFF
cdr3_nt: TGTGCCAGCAGCTTGCACAGGGACAATGAGCAGTTCTTC

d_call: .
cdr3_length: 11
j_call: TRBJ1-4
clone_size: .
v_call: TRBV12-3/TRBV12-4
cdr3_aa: CASSLGRTLFF
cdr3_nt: TGTGCCAGCAGTTTGGGCCGGACTCTGTTTTTT

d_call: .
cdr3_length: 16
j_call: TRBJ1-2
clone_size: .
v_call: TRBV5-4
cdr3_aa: CASSLAGQGGIYGYTF
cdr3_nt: TGTGCCAGCAGCTTGGCCGGGCAGGGAGGAATCTATGGCTACACCTTC

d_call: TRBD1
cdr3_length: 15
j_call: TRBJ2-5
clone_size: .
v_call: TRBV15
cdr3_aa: CATSREAGGYETQYF
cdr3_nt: TGTGCCACCAGCAGAGAGGCAGGGGGCTACGAGACCCAGTACTTC

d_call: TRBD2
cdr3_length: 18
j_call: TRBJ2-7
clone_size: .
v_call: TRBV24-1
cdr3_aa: CATSDPTGDSGSSYEQYF
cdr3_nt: TGTGCCACCAGTGATCCAACCGGGGATAGCGGGAGCTCCTACGAGCAGTACTTC

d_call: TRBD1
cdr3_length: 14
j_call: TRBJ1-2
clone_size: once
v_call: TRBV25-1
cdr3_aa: CASSAGQGLYGYTF
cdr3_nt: TGTGCCAGCAGTGCCGGACAGGGCCTCTATGGCTACACCTTC

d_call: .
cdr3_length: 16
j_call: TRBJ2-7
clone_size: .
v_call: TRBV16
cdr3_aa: CASSQSGRRADGEQYF
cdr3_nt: TGTGCCAGCAGCCAATCCGGGCGGAGGGCGGACGGCGAGCAGTACTTC

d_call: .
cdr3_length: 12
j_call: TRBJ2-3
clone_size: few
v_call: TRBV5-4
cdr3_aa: CASSLFTDTQYF
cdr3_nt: TGTGCCAGCAGCTTATTCACTGATACGCAGTATTTT

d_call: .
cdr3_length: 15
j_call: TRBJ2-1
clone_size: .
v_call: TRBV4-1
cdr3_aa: CASSLTESDYNEQFF
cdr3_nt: TGCGCCAGCAGTCTCACAGAGTCTGACTACAATGAGCAGTTCTTC

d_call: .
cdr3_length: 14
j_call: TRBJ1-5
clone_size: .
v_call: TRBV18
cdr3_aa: CASSGDNRNQPQHF
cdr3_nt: TGTGCCAGCTCAGGGGACAATCGCAATCAGCCCCAGCATTTT

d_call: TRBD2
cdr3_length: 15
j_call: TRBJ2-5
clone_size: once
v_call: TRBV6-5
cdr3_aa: CASSQPGLARETQYF
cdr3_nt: TGTGCCAGCAGTCAGCCGGGACTAGCGAGGGAGACCCAGTACTTC

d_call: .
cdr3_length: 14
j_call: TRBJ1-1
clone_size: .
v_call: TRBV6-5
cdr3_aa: CASSFRGRITEAFF
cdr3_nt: TGTGCCAGCAGTTTCAGGGGCCGGATCACTGAAGCTTTCTTT

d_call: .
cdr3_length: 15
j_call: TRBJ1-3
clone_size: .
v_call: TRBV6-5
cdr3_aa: CASRSPGGSGNTIYF
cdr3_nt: TGTGCCAGCAGGAGTCCCGGCGGCTCTGGAAACACCATATATTTT

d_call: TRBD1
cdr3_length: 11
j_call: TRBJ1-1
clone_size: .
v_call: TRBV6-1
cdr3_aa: CAIGQGEIAFF
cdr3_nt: TGTGCCATCGGACAGGGGGAAATAGCTTTCTTT

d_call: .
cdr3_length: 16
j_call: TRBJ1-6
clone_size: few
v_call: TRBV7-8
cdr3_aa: CASSFGRLRGNSPLHF
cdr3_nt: TGTGCCAGCAGCTTTGGGAGGCTCCGGGGAAATTCACCCCTCCACTTT

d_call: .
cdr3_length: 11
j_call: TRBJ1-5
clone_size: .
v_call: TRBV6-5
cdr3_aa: CATGRGQPQHF
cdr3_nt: TGTGCCACAGGTAGGGGGCAGCCCCAGCATTTT

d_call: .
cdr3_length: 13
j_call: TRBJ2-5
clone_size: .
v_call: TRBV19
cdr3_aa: CASSPVGGETQYF
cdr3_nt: TGTGCCAGTAGTCCTGTCGGGGGAGAGACCCAGTACTTC

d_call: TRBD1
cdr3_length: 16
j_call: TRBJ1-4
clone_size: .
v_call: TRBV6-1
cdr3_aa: CASSGPGDRLNEKLFF
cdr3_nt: TGTGCCAGCAGTGGACCTGGGGACAGGCTCAATGAAAAACTGTTTTTT

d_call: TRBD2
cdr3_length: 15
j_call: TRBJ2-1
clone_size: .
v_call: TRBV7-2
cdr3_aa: CASSLASGGAREQFF
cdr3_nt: TGTGCCAGCAGCTTAGCTAGCGGGGGGGCCAGGGAGCAGTTCTTC

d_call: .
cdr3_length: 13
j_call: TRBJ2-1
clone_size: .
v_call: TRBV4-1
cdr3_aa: CASSQIYRDEQFF
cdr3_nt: TGCGCCAGCAGCCAAATTTACAGGGATGAGCAGTTCTTC

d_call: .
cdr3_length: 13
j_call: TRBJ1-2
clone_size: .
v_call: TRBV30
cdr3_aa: CAWSGGRNYGYTF
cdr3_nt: TGTGCCTGGAGTGGCGGGCGAAACTATGGCTACACCTTC

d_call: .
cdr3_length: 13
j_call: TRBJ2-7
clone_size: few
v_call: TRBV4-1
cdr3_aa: CASSLERSYEQYF
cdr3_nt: TGCGCCAGCAGCCTTGAAAGGAGCTACGAGCAGTACTTC

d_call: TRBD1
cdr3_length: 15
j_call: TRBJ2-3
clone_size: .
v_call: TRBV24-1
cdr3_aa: CATSAQDRGTDTQYF
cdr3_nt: TGTGCCACCAGTGCTCAGGACAGGGGCACAGATACGCAGTATTTT

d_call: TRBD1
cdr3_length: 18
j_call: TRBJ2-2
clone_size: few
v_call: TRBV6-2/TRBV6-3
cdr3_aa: CASSYAERTGRGTGELFF
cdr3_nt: TGTGCCAGCAGTTACGCCGAAAGGACAGGCCGGGGCACCGGGGAGCTGTTTTTT

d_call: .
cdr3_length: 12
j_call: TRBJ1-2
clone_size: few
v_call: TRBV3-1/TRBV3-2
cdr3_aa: CASSHVPGGYFF
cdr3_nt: TGTGCCAGCAGCCACGTCCCCGGAGGATATTTCTTC

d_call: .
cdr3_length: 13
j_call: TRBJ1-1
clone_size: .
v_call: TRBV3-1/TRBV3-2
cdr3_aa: CASRPTGRAEAFF
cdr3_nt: TGTGCCAGCAGACCTACAGGGAGGGCTGAAGCTTTCTTT

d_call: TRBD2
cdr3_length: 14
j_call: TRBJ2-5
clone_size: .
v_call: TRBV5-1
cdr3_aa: CASSFGTSSETQYF
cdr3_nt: TGCGCCAGCAGCTTCGGGACTAGCAGCGAGACCCAGTACTTC

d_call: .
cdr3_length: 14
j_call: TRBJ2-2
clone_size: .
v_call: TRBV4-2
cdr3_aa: CASSQGQSTGELFF
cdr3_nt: TGTGCCAGCAGCCAAGGACAGAGCACCGGGGAGCTGTTTTTT

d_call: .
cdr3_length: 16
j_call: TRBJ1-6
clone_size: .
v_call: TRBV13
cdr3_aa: CASSFTGYSYNSPLHF
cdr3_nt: TGTGCCAGCAGCTTCACAGGGTACTCCTATAATTCACCCCTCCACTTT

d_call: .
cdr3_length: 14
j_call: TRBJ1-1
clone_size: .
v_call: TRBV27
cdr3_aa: CASSSTLTGGEAFF
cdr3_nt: TGTGCCAGCAGTTCAACCTTAACGGGGGGTGAAGCTTTCTTT

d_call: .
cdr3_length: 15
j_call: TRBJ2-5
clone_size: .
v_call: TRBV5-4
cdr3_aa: CASSSRGGVYETQYF
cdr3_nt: TGTGCCAGCAGCTCCAGAGGCGGGGTCTACGAGACCCAGTACTTC

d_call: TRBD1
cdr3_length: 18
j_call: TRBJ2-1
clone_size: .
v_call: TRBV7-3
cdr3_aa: CASSPGQGLSGRVLEQFF
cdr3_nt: TGTGCCAGCAGTCCGGGACAGGGCTTGAGCGGGCGGGTTCTGGAGCAGTTCTTC

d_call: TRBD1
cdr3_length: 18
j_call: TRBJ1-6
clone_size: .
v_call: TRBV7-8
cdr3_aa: CASSSGQGARSGNSPLHF
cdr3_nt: TGTGCCAGCAGCTCAGGACAGGGGGCCCGTTCGGGGAATTCACCCCTCCACTTT

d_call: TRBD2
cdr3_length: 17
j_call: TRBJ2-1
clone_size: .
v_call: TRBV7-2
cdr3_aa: CASSYWTSGSSYNEQFF
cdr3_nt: TGTGCCAGCAGCTACTGGACTAGCGGGAGTTCCTACAATGAGCAGTTCTTC